This passage covers 29 T cell receptor beta chains from one sample sequenced in a study of T cell responses to AZD1222 COVID-19 vaccine. Clones were read by immunoSEQ multiplex PCR, and TCRdb kept only the in-frame ones, dropping some. The data hold roughly 98,000 clones, with more than 70% observed a single time. Sequencing was performed on peripheral blood, taken 28 days after the second AZD1222 dose. The receptor set was obtained from an adult who received the AZD1222 COVID-19 vaccine.

As DNA, the CDR3 is TGTGCCAGCAGCTCCCGGACAGGTAGACTCAATCAGCCCCAGCATTTT. Translated, it gives CASSSRTGRLNQPQHF. The V gene is TRBV5-5, the J gene TRBJ1-5; 7 bases are a match to TRBD1. Per the germline V gene, CDR1 is SGHKS and CDR2 is YYEKEE (reference sequence). Trimming took 3 bases from V and 3 from J; bases not matched to a gene: 9. The CDR3 consists of 16 residues.

V gene TRBV5-6 combines with J gene TRBJ2-7, with TRBD1 matching 10 bases. The V gene's germline CDR1 is SGHDT and CDR2 YYEEEE. This CDR3 region has 14 residues. After removal of 4 bases from V and 4 bases from J, the junction contained 5 bases not matched to a gene. The CDR3 nucleotides read TGTGCCAGCAGCAAGGGACAGGGGAGGTACGAGCAGTACTTC. Residues: CASSKGQGRYEQYF.

The rearrangement links TRBV3-1 (or the pseudogene TRBV3-2) to TRBJ1-6; no clear D gene. The CDR3 is 18 residues long. CDR1 LGHDT and CDR2 YNNKEL come from the germline V gene (reference sequence). V dropped 1 base and J dropped 0 bases, with 13 bases sitting between them. This CDR3 is CASSQVGQKSSYNSPLHF. In DNA form, the CDR3 reads TGTGCCAGCAGCCAAGTCGGTCAGAAGAGCTCCTATAATTCACCCCTCCACTTT.

This chain links TRBV7-8 with TRBJ2-3; 12 nucleotides align to TRBD1. Germline CDR1 SGHVS, CDR2 FQNEAQ. Germline trimming cut 4 bases from V and 14 bases from J; bases unmatched to any gene: 13. This CDR3 contains 15 residues. CDR3 region: CASSSGTGGDRLPYF. The CDR3 DNA sequence: TGTGCCAGCAGCTCGGGGACAGGGGGCGATCGTCTTCCGTATTTT.

The J gene is TRBJ2-5, the V gene TRBV28; D tentatively fits TRBD1 or TRBD2 (6 bases each). Germline V CDR1 and CDR2: MDHEN, SYDVKM. The CDR3 totals 15 residues. The V end lost 5 bases, the J end lost 8 bases, and 21 bases lay between the germline ends. The CDR3 nucleotides read TGTGCCAGCAGTCCAATTTTGGAGGGACAAGGAACCCAGTACTTC. It is translated as CASSPILEGQGTQYF.

The chain uses TRBV28 and TRBJ1-2; 7 nucleotides align to TRBD1. Per germline, CDR1 MDHEN and CDR2 SYDVKM. The V and J ends lost 6 bases and 6 bases, in that order; junction bases with no gene match: 10. CDR3 length: 14 residues. Written as DNA, the CDR3 is TGTGCCAGCAGGGTGCTAGGGGGCGTTGATGGCTACACCTTC. It codes for CASRVLGGVDGYTF.

This chain joins TRBV28 and TRBJ2-1, with TRBD2 matching over 8 bases. J lost 5 bases, V lost 1 base, and 13 bases had no gene match. This CDR3 has 18 residues. The V gene's germline CDR1 is MDHEN and CDR2 SYDVKM. The CDR3 coding sequence is TGTGCCAGCAGTTTATCCCGGGGACTAGGATCTAACGACAATGAGCAGTTCTTC. Protein sequence: CASSLSRGLGSNDNEQFF.

The chain combines TRBV18 with TRBJ1-3; TRBD1 matches at 11 bases. The junction had 3 bases not matched to a gene; V was cut back by 4 bases and J by 1 base. The CDR3 is 16 amino acids. Germline lookup yields CDR1 KGHSH and CDR2 LQKENI. CDR3 in DNA: TGTGCCAGCTCACTGGACAGGGGGCGATCTGGAAACACCATATATTTT. Translated, it gives CASSLDRGRSGNTIYF.

The rearrangement joins TRBV5-1 to TRBJ1-1; D is undetermined. Deletions cut 1 base from V and 0 bases from J, with 13 bases between. This CDR3 is built from 16 residues. In germline, CDR1 is SGHRS, CDR2 YFSETQ. The CDR3 DNA reads as TGCGCCAGCAGCTTGACCTGGGCGGGTATGAACACTGAAGCTTTCTTT. Translated: CASSLTWAGMNTEAFF.

This chain connects TRBV7-6 to TRBJ1-3; D perhaps matches TRBD1 (5 bases). CDR1 is SGHVS and CDR2 is FNYEAQ in the germline V gene. Trimming took 1 base from V and 3 from J, leaving 13 bases between them. The CDR3 covers 16 residues. The CDR3 nucleotides are TGTGCCAGCAGCTTAGACCAGGGTGGTAATGGAAACACCATATATTTT. Its protein product is CASSLDQGGNGNTIYF.

This chain connects TRBV4-2 to TRBJ2-1; D is perhaps TRBD2 (6 bases). The CDR3 totals 13 residues. The V and J ends lost 4 bases and 9 bases respectively, with 13 bases between them. Looked up from germline, CDR1 is LGHNA and CDR2 is YNFKEQ. CDR3 loop: CASSPGTRLEQFF. The CDR3 coding sequence is TGTGCCAGCAGCCCCGGGACTCGGCTTGAGCAGTTCTTC.

This chain uses TRBV7-9 with TRBJ1-2, with D perhaps TRBD1 (6 bases). CDR3 size: 15 residues. V lost 1 base and J 7 bases, leaving 16 bases between the germline ends. Germline lookup yields CDR1 SEHNR and CDR2 FQNEAQ (reference sequence). CDR3 sequence (DNA): TGTGCCAGCAGCTTAGTAACAGGGCCCGCCCGTGGCTACACCTTC. This sequence encodes CASSLVTGPARGYTF. The variable domain in full, with the rest retrieved from reference TRBV7-9 and TRBJ1-2, is DTGVSQNPRHKITKRGQNVTFRCDPISEHNRLYWYRQTLGQGPEFLTYFQNEAQLEKSRLLSDRFSAERPKGSFSTLEIQRTEQGDSAMYLCASSLVTGPARGYTFGSGTRLTVV.

The chain uses TRBV6-7 and TRBJ1-3; D is perhaps TRBD1 (5 bases). TRBV6-7 falls under the ORF class, with uncertain function. The CDR3 loop spans 17 amino acids. The V end was cut by 2 bases, the J end by 0 bases, with 14 bases between. This chain's CDR3 is CASSYPGTGNSGNTIYF. The CDR3, as DNA: TGTGCCAGCAGTTACCCAGGGACGGGAAACTCTGGAAACACCATATATTTT.

This chain uses TRBV7-8 with TRBJ2-1, with D possibly matching TRBD1 (6 bases). The germline V and J ends were trimmed by 5 bases and 11 bases, with 10 bases remaining between them. Germline CDR1 SGHVS, CDR2 FQNEAQ. This CDR3 is 11 amino acids long. CDR3 sequence reads: CASSLDRKQFF. The CDR3, as DNA: TGTGCCAGCAGCCTCGACAGGAAGCAGTTCTTC. The full variable domain, completed using reference TRBV7-8 and TRBJ2-1, is GAGVSQSPRYKVAKRGQDVALRCDPISGHVSLFWYQQALGQGPEFLTYFQNEAQLDKSGLPSDRFFAERPEGSVSTLKIQRTQQEDSAVYLCASSLDRKQFFGPGTRLTVL.

The J gene is TRBJ1-1, the V gene TRBV4-2; TRBD1 might be the D (5 bases). Trimming left V 1 base short and J 3 bases short, with 18 bases between. The CDR3 consists of 17 residues. Germline assignment: CDR1 LGHNA and CDR2 YNFKEQ. The CDR3 nucleotides are TGTGCCAGCAGCCAAGTCTCGGGGGGATCCTTCGACACTGAAGCTTTCTTT. Residues: CASSQVSGGSFDTEAFF.

The J gene is TRBJ1-4, the V gene TRBV18, with D maybe TRBD1 (6 bases). Trimming stripped 8 bases from V and 8 bases from J, with 21 bases between. CDR1 is KGHSH, CDR2 LQKENI, per germline. The CDR3 has 15 amino acids. CDR3 nucleotide sequence: TGTGCCAGCACGGATGGAAGAGGGGGAAGGGAAAAACTGTTTTTT. The encoded protein is CASTDGRGGREKLFF.

The chain joins TRBV5-1 to TRBJ2-1; TRBD2 matches 8 bases. V lost 4 bases to trimming and J lost 6 bases; unmatched junction nucleotides: 3. In germline, CDR1 is SGHRS, CDR2 YFSETQ. The CDR3 contains 13 residues. In DNA form, the CDR3 reads TGCGCCAGCAGCCGAGGGACTAGCAATGAGCAGTTCTTC. Protein product: CASSRGTSNEQFF.

This clone was recorded only once. J is TRBJ2-7 and V is TRBV5-5; D possibly corresponds to TRBD1 (5 bases). Germline loops: CDR1 SGHKS, CDR2 YYEKEE (reference sequence). The CDR3 extends over 16 amino acids. The V and J ends lost 0 bases and 1 base respectively, with 14 bases between them. The DNA of the CDR3 is TGTGCCAGCAGCTTGGAAGGCAGGGCGCATTCCTACGAGCAGTACTTC. Translation: CASSLEGRAHSYEQYF.

This clone was counted once. The chain has TRBV2 and TRBJ2-2; D gene ambiguous. Trimming stripped 6 bases from V and 1 base from J, with 6 bases between. The CDR3 has 13 amino acids. CDR1 and CDR2 from the germline V gene are SNHLY and FYNNEI. CDR3 loop: CASREENTGELFF. In nucleotides, the CDR3 is TGTGCCAGCAGAGAGGAGAACACCGGGGAGCTGTTTTTT. The full variable domain, with the rest looked up from reference TRBV2 and TRBJ2-2, is EPEVTQTPSHQVTQMGQEVILRCVPISNHLYFYWYRQILGQKVEFLVSFYNNEISEKSEIFDDQFSVERPDGSNFTLKIRSTKLEDSAMYFCASREENTGELFFGEGSRLTVL.

There are a few counts of this clone. The V call is TRBV5-4, the J call TRBJ2-1, with a tentative D call TRBD2 (6 bases). The length of the CDR3 is 14 residues. Between the trimmed V and J ends, which lost 2 bases and 6 bases, there was a span of 12 bases. Germline V gene sequence: CDR1 SGHNT, CDR2 YYREEE (reference sequence). The CDR3 DNA reads TGTGCCAGCAGCTTCACTAGCTATGGCAATGAGCAGTTCTTC. This translates into CASSFTSYGNEQFF.

This clone showed up just a few times. The V and J genes are TRBV19 and TRBJ2-5; D is perhaps TRBD1 (6 bases). The CDR3 has 14 amino acids. V was clipped by 5 bases and J by 1 base, with 11 bases between them. Germline V gives CDR1 LNHDA, CDR2 SQIVND (reference sequence). The CDR3 region is CASSPTGAQETQYF. The CDR3 coding sequence is TGTGCCAGTAGTCCGACAGGTGCCCAAGAGACCCAGTACTTC. Supplemented by reference TRBV19 and TRBJ2-5, the full variable domain reads DGGITQSPKYLFRKEGQNVTLSCEQNLNHDAMYWYRQDPGQGLRLIYYSQIVNDFQKGDIAEGYSVSREKKESFPLTVTSAQKNPTAFYLCASSPTGAQETQYFGPGTRLLVL.

The chain combines TRBV5-1 with TRBJ1-1; D perhaps matches TRBD1 (6 bases). This CDR3 spans 16 amino acids. In germline, CDR1 is SGHRS, CDR2 YFSETQ. V was trimmed by 5 bases and J by 0 bases, leaving 17 bases between them. The CDR3 DNA is TGCGCCAGCAGTCGACAGGTTAACCCCATGAACACTGAAGCTTTCTTT. It specifies CASSRQVNPMNTEAFF.

This clone was counted only a few times. This chain joins TRBV6-5 and TRBJ1-1; no clear D. The CDR3 is 13 amino acids. The V end lost 7 bases, the J end lost 0 bases, and 9 bases lay between the germline ends. Germline CDR1 is MNHEY and CDR2 is SVGAGI. In nucleotides, the CDR3 is TGTGCCAGCACCCAGACGGTGAACACTGAAGCTTTCTTT. It yields the protein CASTQTVNTEAFF.

The chain recombines TRBV3-1 (or the pseudogene TRBV3-2) with TRBJ2-3, with D maybe TRBD1 (5 bases). The germline V gene encodes CDR1 LGHDT and CDR2 YNNKEL (reference sequence). The length of the CDR3 is 13 residues. With 0 bases removed from V and 7 bases from J, the gap between germline ends came to 8 bases. The CDR3 spells CASSQDRGNTQYF. For the CDR3, the DNA is TGTGCCAGCAGCCAAGATAGGGGCAATACGCAGTATTTT.

The V gene is TRBV5-1, the J gene TRBJ2-1; 8 bases fit TRBD2. CDR1 and CDR2 from the germline V gene are SGHRS and YFSETQ. CDR3 length: 16 residues. V dropped 4 bases and J dropped 0; count of bases not matched to a gene: 6. Here the CDR3 DNA reads TGCGCCAGCAGCACCCGACTAGCGAACTCCTACAATGAGCAGTTCTTC. The encoded protein is CASSTRLANSYNEQFF.

The chain is built from TRBV10-3 and TRBJ2-2, with TRBD2 matching over 10 bases. Trimming took 8 bases from V and 6 from J; bases not matched to a gene: 15. The germline gives CDR1 ENHRY, CDR2 SYGVKD. This CDR3 contains 17 residues. In DNA, the CDR3 is TGTGCCATCGGCCAAGAAAGTAGCGGGAGGAATGCCGGGGAGCTGTTTTTT. The encoded protein is CAIGQESSGRNAGELFF.

The rearrangement links TRBV19 to TRBJ1-4; D remains unclear. Trimming left V 1 base short and J 3 bases short, with 0 bases between. Germline V gene data show CDR1 as LNHDA and CDR2 as SQIVND (reference sequence). CDR3 length equals 12 residues. The CDR3 here is CASSIANEKLFF. CDR3 nucleotides: TGTGCCAGTAGTATAGCTAATGAAAAACTGTTTTTT.

The CDR3 region has the DNA TGTGCCAGCAGCCACGACAGGGTATTTGGCCTGGCGGAGCTGTTTTTT. Translating gives CASSHDRVFGLAELFF. This chain uses TRBV7-2 with TRBJ2-2; 7 bases align to TRBD1. Germline CDR1 and CDR2: SGHTA and FQGNSA. This CDR3 has 16 residues. J gave up 10 bases and V 5 bases, and 16 bases lay outside the gene matches.

J is TRBJ1-2 and V is TRBV5-1; D unresolved. Deletions cut 0 bases from V and 8 bases from J, with 11 bases between. Germline lookup yields CDR1 SGHRS and CDR2 YFSETQ. This CDR3 has 13 residues. CDR3: CASSLGGYEGYTF. In DNA, the CDR3 is TGCGCCAGCAGCTTGGGAGGCTACGAGGGCTACACCTTC.